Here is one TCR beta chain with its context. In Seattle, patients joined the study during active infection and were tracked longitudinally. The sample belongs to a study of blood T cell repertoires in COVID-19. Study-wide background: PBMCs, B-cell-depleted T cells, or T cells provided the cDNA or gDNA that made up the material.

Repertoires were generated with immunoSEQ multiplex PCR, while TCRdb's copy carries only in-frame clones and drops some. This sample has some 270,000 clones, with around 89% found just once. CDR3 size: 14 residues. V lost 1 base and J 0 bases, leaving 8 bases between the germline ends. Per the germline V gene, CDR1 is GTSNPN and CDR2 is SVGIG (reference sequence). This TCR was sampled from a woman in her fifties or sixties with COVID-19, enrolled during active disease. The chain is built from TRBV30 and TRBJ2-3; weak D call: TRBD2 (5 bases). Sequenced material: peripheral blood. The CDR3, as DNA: TGTGCCTGGAGTGGTCCGGGGAGCACAGATACGCAGTATTTT. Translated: CAWSGPGSTDTQYF.